This T cell receptor beta chain is drawn from a study of T-cell reconstitution after alpha-beta-depleted transplantation in children. Study-wide points: About two months after transplant, alpha-beta T cells reportedly came from several hundred expanded graft clones. Surviving recipient T cells and intrathymic progenitors accounted for some patients' high TCRbeta diversity at day 60. A year had passed since transplant, and T-cell counts and diversity by then came mostly from newly produced T cells.

Germline CDR1 is MNHNS and CDR2 is SASEGT. The J segment lost 4 bases and the V segment lost 4 bases, leaving 9 bases of the junction unmatched. CDR3 length: 16 residues. Note on this clonotype: Its target is unknown.

As it was prepared, the TCRbeta library received unique molecular identifiers. TCRdb reanalysed the PCR reads using MiXCR and keeps one entry per CDR3 protein. The profile shows around 250,000 distinct CDR3 sequences, about a quarter of them singletons. The chain carries TRBV6-1 and TRBJ2-7; 11 nucleotides align to TRBD1. Sample: PBMCs, taken before TCRalphabeta/CD19-depleted stem cell transplant. This sequence was found in a girl aged 2 to 10 with Fanconi anemia, due to receive a stem cell transplant. CDR3 loop: CASSGGQGAMGYEQYF. CDR3 nucleotides: TGTGCCAGCAGTGGCGGACAGGGGGCCATGGGTTACGAGCAGTACTTC.